Described below is a single T cell receptor (beta chain) sequence and its context. No cognate antigen has been identified for it. Base qualities were left out, and no much larger clone turns up one base away. This entry comes from a study of blood T cell repertoires in COVID-19 (dated by TCRdb to about 2020). The study in broad terms: Samples from collaborators originated in the United States, Italy and Spain and spanned both the acute and convalescent phases of COVID-19. The material from the prospective study consisted of cDNA or gDNA derived from T cells, B-cell-depleted T cells, or PBMCs. Deeply sampled blood TCRbeta repertoires from subjects exposed to, actively infected with, or recovered from COVID-19 were included in the dataset. The repertoires were released in a freely available public database meant as a resource for research on the immune response to SARS-CoV-2. The samples were drawn from the first 160 participants of the ongoing ImmuneRACE study and from roughly 1,300 subjects provided by 6 global collaborators. Sample metadata almost always included a de-identified subject ID, COVID-19 status, age in years and sex. Where available, HLA class I and class II types were obtained from metadata supplied by the sample provider rather than from assay-based typing.

Findings and caveats that apply to the study as a whole: How much clinical and demographic metadata was included differed by source and by participant, and the metadata was provided uncurated.

The immunoSEQ Assay, a bias-controlled multiplex PCR, was used to amplify TCRbeta CDR3 regions from genomic DNA. The source study handled its data this way. Nucleated cell counts per sample were estimated from amplification of reference gene primers within the assay. To quantify the absolute abundance of each unique TCRbeta CDR3 rearrangement, sequence reads were collapsed and filtered. For each sample, productive Simpson clonality was calculated as the square root of Simpson's diversity index across productive rearrangements. TCRdb re-hosts the immuneACCESS table, in-frame sequences only. Its copies lack some clones; in the studies checked, an unresolved V gene accounts for under half of them, and the cause for the rest is not known. D and trimming were read from the DNA, whereas the V and J calls and clone size are those reported in that table. For this sample there are around 130,000 clones; roughly four fifths appear just once. The top ten clones comprise 9.7% of the sample.

The collaborating institutions used their own protocols to collect whole blood in K2EDTA tubes. For TCRbeta analysis, collaborators shipped samples as frozen whole blood, isolated PBMCs, or DNA extracted from either of those sample types. The sequence derives from a man aged 40-50 years with active or convalescent COVID-19. Sequencing used peripheral blood.

The nucleotide sequence is TGCGCCAGCAGCTTGGTAGGTGGGCTGCCCTCCTCTGGAAACACCATATATTTT. Its translation reads: CASSLVGGLPSSGNTIYF. The sequence is built from TRBV5-1 and TRBJ1-3, with the D gene not confidently named. CDR1 and CDR2 are drawn from the germline V gene: SGHRS, YFSETQ. A distance of 16 bases separates the germline ends of V and J, which lose 0 bases and 0 bases respectively. From its cysteine to its phenylalanine, the CDR3 spans 18 amino acids. Only the CDR3 DNA stays, 54 bases, in frame from base 1. Reference TRBV5-1 and TRBJ1-3 genes cover what lies past the CDR3, so the full variable domain is KAGVTQTPRYLIKTRGQQVTLSCSPISGHRSVSWYQQTPGQGLQFLFEYFSETQRNKGNFPGRFSGRQFSNSRSEMNVSTLELGDSALYLCASSLVGGLPSSGNTIYFGEGSWLTVV.